This TCR beta chain is from a study of CD8 T cells in Susac syndrome (dated by TCRdb to 2018 to 2020). For context, the study as a whole: Of the Susac syndrome patients who were sequenced, eight were in clinical remission while more than five had clinically active disease. At blood withdrawal, Susac syndrome patients were therapy-naive, treated with corticosteroids (with IVIg additionally given to some), or treated with IVIg alone. Whether CD8+ T cell activation and differentiation in Susac syndrome was antigen driven was tested using repertoire sequencing.

Reading from cysteine to phenylalanine, the CDR3 counts 12 amino acids. The sequence is cut down to CDR3 DNA, 36 bases in frame from base 1. Taken from the germline V gene (reference sequence), the CDR1 and CDR2 loops are GTSNPN and SVGIG. High-throughput TCR beta sequencing profiled peripheral blood CD8+ and CD4+ T cells from healthy donors, Susac syndrome patients and multiple sclerosis patients. Recently defined diagnostic criteria for definite or probable disease were met by the Susac syndrome patients. Bulk CD8+ and CD4+ T cells were purified by magnetic negative isolation, while CD8+ TEMRA cells were enriched using FACS. Blood was collected in EDTA tubes and processed within 24 hours, with PBMCs isolated through density gradient centrifugation. PBMCs intended for TCR sequencing were frozen in liquid nitrogen and were later thawed in a 37 degrees C water bath. Purity of sorted or isolated CD4+, CD8+ and CD8+ TEMRA cells was at least 90%.

The full study reports these points: In the CD4+ T cell repertoire of Susac syndrome patients, clonal expansion was not detected. The number of individuals in the TCR sequencing and HLA analysis was acknowledged as relatively small.

RNA was extracted with the RNeasy kit and roughly 0.5 to 1 ug was reverse transcribed using random hexamers. The immunoSEQ multiplex PCR assay, covering 54 Vbeta and 13 Jbeta segments, was used to amplify TCR beta CDR3 regions. Bias from PCR amplification was corrected by using a synthetic template baseline for primer optimization and for computational correction. The authors' analysis ran thus. Reads were assigned to V, D and J genes according to IMGT and analyzed in immunoSEQ Analyzer, with only productive sequences retained. Clonality was calculated as one minus the Shannon entropy normalized by log2 of the number of productive unique sequences. Public and private clones were assessed among the 100 most prevalent clones of each patient and control. Susac-specific clones were defined as absent from healthy and MS cohorts, 850 to 1,300 published viral clones and other ImmuneACCESS disease sequences. TCRdb itself trimmed the public reads at Q25 with fastp, ran MiXCR and retained productive beta chains. Rows matching on CDR3 protein sequence are summarized as one entry with the most common DNA and genes. The V and J calls and clone size are TCRdb's, not the authors'. This sample is represented by over 150,000 distinct CDR3 sequences; about 95% of them were singletons. The biggest ten clones account for 0.099% of the sample.

Remarks on this clonotype: Its antigen is still unknown. The junction does not match germline at one end; this may be a read error.

The source is a human donor with Susac syndrome. The chain couples TRBV30 to TRBJ1-4; the D gene assignment is ambiguous. Sample: CD4+ T cells from PBMCs. The CDR3 has the sequence CACSATNEKLFF. The sequence in DNA is TGTGCCTGCAGTGCAACTAATGAAAAACTGTTTTTT.